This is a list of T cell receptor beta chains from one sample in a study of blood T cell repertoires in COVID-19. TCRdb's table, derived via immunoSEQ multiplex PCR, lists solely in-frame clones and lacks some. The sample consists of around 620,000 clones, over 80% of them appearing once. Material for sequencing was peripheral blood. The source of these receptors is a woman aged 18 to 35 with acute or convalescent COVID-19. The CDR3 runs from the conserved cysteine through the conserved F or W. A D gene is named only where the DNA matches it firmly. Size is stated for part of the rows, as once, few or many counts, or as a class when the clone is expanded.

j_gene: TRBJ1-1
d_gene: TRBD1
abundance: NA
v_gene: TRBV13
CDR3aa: CASRSGGTGAPPEAFF
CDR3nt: TGTGCCAGCAGATCCGGAGGGACAGGAGCGCCTCCTGAAGCTTTCTTT

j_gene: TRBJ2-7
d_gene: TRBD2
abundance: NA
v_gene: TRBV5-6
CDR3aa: CASSLAFPGLAGVKGEQYF
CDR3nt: TGTGCCAGCAGCTTGGCTTTTCCGGGACTAGCGGGGGTAAAGGGCGAGCAGTACTTC

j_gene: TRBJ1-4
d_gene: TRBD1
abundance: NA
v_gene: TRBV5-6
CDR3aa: CASSLASPRQGDEKLFF
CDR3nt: TGTGCCAGCAGCTTGGCCTCCCCTAGACAGGGTGACGAAAAACTGTTTTTT

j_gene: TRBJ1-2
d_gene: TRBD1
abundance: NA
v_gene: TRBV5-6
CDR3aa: CASSTDRDHYGYTF
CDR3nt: TGTGCCAGCAGCACCGACAGGGATCACTATGGCTACACCTTC

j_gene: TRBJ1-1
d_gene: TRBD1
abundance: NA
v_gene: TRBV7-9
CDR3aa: CASSLVQGLRTEAFF
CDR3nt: TGTGCCAGCAGCTTAGTACAGGGGCTACGGACTGAAGCTTTCTTT

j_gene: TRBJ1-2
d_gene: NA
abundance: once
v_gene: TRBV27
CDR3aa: CASRKEDYGYTF
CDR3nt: TGTGCCAGCAGGAAGGAGGACTATGGCTACACCTTC

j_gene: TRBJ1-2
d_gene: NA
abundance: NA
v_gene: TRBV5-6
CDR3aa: CASSLGQVSNYGYTF
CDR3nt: TGTGCCAGCAGCTTGGGGCAGGTTTCTAACTATGGCTACACCTTC

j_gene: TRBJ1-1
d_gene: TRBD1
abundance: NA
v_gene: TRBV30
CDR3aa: CAWSYETGYTEAFF
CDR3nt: TGTGCCTGGAGCTACGAGACAGGGTACACTGAAGCTTTCTTT

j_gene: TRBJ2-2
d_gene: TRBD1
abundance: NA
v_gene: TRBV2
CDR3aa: CASSYWTGGAVGSGELFF
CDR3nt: TGTGCCAGCAGTTACTGGACAGGGGGCGCGGTCGGCTCCGGGGAGCTGTTTTTT

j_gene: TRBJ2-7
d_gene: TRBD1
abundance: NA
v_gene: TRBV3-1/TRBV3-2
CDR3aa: CASSQQGAVLEQYF
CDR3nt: TGTGCCAGCAGCCAACAGGGGGCGGTGCTGGAGCAGTACTTC

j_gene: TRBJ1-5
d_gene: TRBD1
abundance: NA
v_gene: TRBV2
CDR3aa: CASSEGQGALGQPQHF
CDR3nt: TGTGCCAGCAGTGAAGGGCAGGGGGCATTAGGTCAGCCCCAGCATTTT

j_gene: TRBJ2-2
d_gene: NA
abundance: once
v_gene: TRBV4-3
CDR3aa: CASSQGERVDGYTGELFF
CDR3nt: TGCGCCAGCAGCCAAGGAGAGCGGGTCGATGGGTACACCGGGGAGCTGTTTTTT

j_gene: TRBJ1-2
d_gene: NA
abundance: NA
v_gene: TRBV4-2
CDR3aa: CASSQVSGFGYTF
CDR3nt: TGTGCCAGCAGCCAAGTGTCGGGATTCGGCTACACCTTC

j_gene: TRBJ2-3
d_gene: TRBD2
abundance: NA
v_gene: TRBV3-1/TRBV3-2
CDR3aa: CASSQERWGSGGEDTQYF
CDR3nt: TGTGCCAGCAGCCAAGAACGGTGGGGTAGCGGGGGGGAGGATACGCAGTATTTT

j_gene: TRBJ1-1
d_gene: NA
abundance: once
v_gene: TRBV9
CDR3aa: CASSAGGEAFF
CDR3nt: TGTGCCAGCAGCGCCGGGGGTGAAGCTTTCTTT

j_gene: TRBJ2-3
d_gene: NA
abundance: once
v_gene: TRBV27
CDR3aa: CASSGGSRTDTQYF
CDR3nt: TGTGCCAGCAGTGGAGGGTCGAGGACAGATACGCAGTATTTT

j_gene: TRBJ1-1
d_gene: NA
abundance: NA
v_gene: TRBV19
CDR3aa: CASSTTGEAFF
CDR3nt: TGTGCCAGTAGTACCACAGGTGAAGCTTTCTTT

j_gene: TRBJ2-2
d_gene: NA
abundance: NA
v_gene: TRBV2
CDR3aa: CALQESGELFF
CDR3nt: TGTGCCCTACAGGAGTCCGGGGAGCTGTTTTTT

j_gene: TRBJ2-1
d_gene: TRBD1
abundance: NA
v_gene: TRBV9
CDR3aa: CASSDPGTGGRRQFF
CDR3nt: TGTGCCAGCAGCGACCCCGGGACAGGGGGCAGGAGGCAGTTCTTC

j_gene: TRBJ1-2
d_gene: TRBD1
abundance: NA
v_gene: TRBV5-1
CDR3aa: CASSLVDRGRGYTF
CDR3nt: TGCGCCAGCAGCTTAGTGGACAGGGGACGAGGCTACACCTTC

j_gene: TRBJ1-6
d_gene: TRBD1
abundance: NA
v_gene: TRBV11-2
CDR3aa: CASSLYSGQNSPLHF
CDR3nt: TGTGCCAGCAGCTTATACTCGGGACAGAATTCACCCCTCCACTTT

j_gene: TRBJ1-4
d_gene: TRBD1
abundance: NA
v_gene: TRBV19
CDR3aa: CASKGAVSHATNEKLFF
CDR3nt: TGTGCCAGTAAGGGGGCGGTCAGCCATGCAACTAATGAAAAACTGTTTTTT